The 17 T cell receptor beta chains presented below share a single source sample, sequenced in a study of blood T cell repertoires in COVID-19. This table comes from immunoSEQ multiplex PCR, and its TCRdb copy is limited to in-frame clones, with some not included. The data contain some 220,000 clones, 86% of them singletons. Sequencing was done on a sample of PBMCs or T cells enriched from blood (not recorded which). The receptors derive from a woman in her fifties or sixties in a cohort exposed to, infected with or recovered from COVID-19 (not recorded which).

This chain uses TRBV12-3 or TRBV12-4 with TRBJ1-1; TRBD1 is a possible D gene (6 bases). The CDR3 is 13 residues long. V was trimmed by 10 bases and J by 4 bases, leaving 16 bases between them. This CDR3 reads CAITGTRGTEAFF. CDR3 nucleotides: TGTGCCATCACCGGGACCAGGGGCACTGAAGCTTTCTTT.

The genes are TRBV5-8 and TRBJ1-4; 10 bases line up with TRBD1. CDR1 SGHTS and CDR2 YDEGEE come from the germline V gene. The V gene end was trimmed by 3 bases and the J gene end by 6 bases; junction bases not matched to a gene: 5. The CDR3 spans 15 residues. CDR3 sequence: CASSYRDRGDEKLFF. DNA for the CDR3: TGTGCCAGCAGCTACCGGGACAGGGGCGATGAAAAACTGTTTTTT.

V is TRBV30 and J is TRBJ1-2; 8 bases line up with TRBD1. The length of the CDR3 is 14 residues. Trimming at V came to 4 bases and at J to 0 bases, leaving 4 bases not matched to a gene. From germline, CDR1 is GTSNPN and CDR2 SVGIG (reference sequence). CDR3 sequence reads: CAWTRTGTNYGYTF. The CDR3 bases are TGTGCCTGGACCCGGACAGGGACTAACTATGGCTACACCTTC.

The chain joins TRBV6-5 to TRBJ1-1; 7 positions agree with TRBD1. Per germline, CDR1 MNHEY and CDR2 SVGAGI. Unmatched junction bases numbered 10, after V lost 5 bases and J lost 4 bases. The CDR3 runs 15 residues. This chain's CDR3 is CASSKLTGWGTEAFF. DNA for the CDR3: TGTGCCAGCAGTAAACTGACAGGGTGGGGCACTGAAGCTTTCTTT.

This clone was recorded only once. CDR3 residues: CASSLQMNTEAFF. The CDR3 bases are TGTGCCAGCAGCTTACAGATGAACACTGAAGCTTTCTTT. J is TRBJ1-1 and V is TRBV7-9; the D is unclear. Germline V gene sequence: CDR1 SEHNR, CDR2 FQNEAQ (reference sequence). Trimming took off 2 bases at V and 0 bases at J, with 4 bases between the two ends. This CDR3 contains 13 residues.

The rearrangement links TRBV6-1 to TRBJ1-5; D not certain. Per the germline V gene, CDR1 is MNHNS and CDR2 is SASEGT. With 3 bases removed from V and 6 bases from J, the gap between germline ends came to 9 bases. CDR3 length equals 13 residues. The CDR3 DNA reads as TGTGCCAGCAGTGATGAGGTGGCTCAGCCCCAGCATTTT. It is translated as CASSDEVAQPQHF.

The chain is built from TRBV7-3 and TRBJ1-1; D call uncertain. There are 17 residues in the CDR3. Trimming removed 5 bases from V and 1 base from J, with 20 bases in between. Germline CDR1 reads SGHTA; CDR2 reads FQGTGA. The CDR3 here is CASSARDSRIQNTEAFF. Here the CDR3 DNA reads TGTGCCAGCAGCGCACGGGATTCCAGGATCCAGAACACTGAAGCTTTCTTT. The entire variable domain, with the rest obtained from reference TRBV7-3 and TRBJ1-1, is as follows: GAGVSQTPSNKVTEKGKYVELRCDPISGHTALYWYRQSLGQGPEFLIYFQGTGAADDSGLPNDRFFAVRPEGSVSTLKIQRTERGDSAVYLCASSARDSRIQNTEAFFGQGTRLTVV.

The chain uses TRBV19 and TRBJ2-1; 11 nucleotides align to TRBD1. Trimming at V came to 5 bases and at J to 4 bases, leaving 10 bases not matched to a gene. The CDR3 consists of 17 residues. CDR1 and CDR2 (germline): LNHDA, SQIVND (reference sequence). The CDR3 nucleotides are TGTGCCAGTAGTGGACCTAAGGACAGGGGGCGATACAATGAGCAGTTCTTC. Amino acids: CASSGPKDRGRYNEQFF. Drawing the rest from reference TRBV19 and TRBJ2-1, the complete variable domain is DGGITQSPKYLFRKEGQNVTLSCEQNLNHDAMYWYRQDPGQGLRLIYYSQIVNDFQKGDIAEGYSVSREKKESFPLTVTSAQKNPTAFYLCASSGPKDRGRYNEQFFGPGTRLTVL.

This chain links TRBV11-3 with TRBJ2-7; D is ambiguous. The CDR3 has 13 amino acids. The V gene lost 2 bases and the J gene lost 3 bases, with 8 bases spanning the gap. The germline CDR1 and CDR2 sequences are SGHNT and YENEEA. In DNA, the CDR3 is TGTGCCAGCAGCTTATACGCGAACTACGAGCAGTACTTC. Translating gives CASSLYANYEQYF.

V usage is TRBV4-1 and J usage is TRBJ2-7; no clear D gene. This CDR3 has 14 amino acids. Germline CDR1 MGHRA, CDR2 YSYEKL. Trimming left V 0 bases short and J 6 bases short, with 12 bases between. The CDR3 here is CASSQELEVREQYF. DNA for the CDR3: TGCGCCAGCAGCCAAGAACTCGAGGTTCGCGAGCAGTACTTC.

Concerning this clone itself: Other DNA sequences within the sample encode an identical CDR3. J is TRBJ1-5 and V is TRBV30; D is possibly TRBD1 (5 bases). Germline CDR1 reads GTSNPN; CDR2 reads SVGIG (reference sequence). Trimming left V 2 bases short and J 2 bases short, with 10 bases between. This CDR3 has 14 amino acids. The CDR3 DNA reads as TGTGCCTGGAGTCAGGGAGGGGGCAATCAGCCCCAGCATTTT. Translated: CAWSQGGGNQPQHF.

The chain combines TRBV2 with TRBJ1-1; D remains ambiguous. The CDR3 has 15 residues. CDR1 and CDR2 from the germline V gene are SNHLY and FYNNEI. V lost 0 bases and J lost 0, with 8 bases in between. Here the CDR3 reads CASSEARLMNTEAFF. For the CDR3, the DNA is TGTGCCAGCAGTGAAGCGCGGCTGATGAACACTGAAGCTTTCTTT. Full variable domain (remainder filled in from reference TRBV2 and TRBJ1-1): EPEVTQTPSHQVTQMGQEVILRCVPISNHLYFYWYRQILGQKVEFLVSFYNNEISEKSEIFDDQFSVERPDGSNFTLKIRSTKLEDSAMYFCASSEARLMNTEAFFGQGTRLTVV.

The table lists this clone with a few counts. The rearrangement links TRBV7-2 to TRBJ1-2; TRBD1 matches at 9 bases. The length of the CDR3 is 19 residues. Unmatched junction bases numbered 19, after V lost 3 bases and J lost 5 bases. CDR1 SGHTA and CDR2 FQGNSA come from the germline V gene. DNA for the CDR3: TGTGCCAGCAGCTTGGCCCGTCAGCCCTGGGACAGGGTTCGGTATGGCTACACCTTC. Residues: CASSLARQPWDRVRYGYTF.

The chain couples TRBV7-8 to TRBJ2-5, with 9 positions matching TRBD2. Trimming took 3 bases from V and 1 from J; bases not matched to a gene: 9. Per germline, CDR1 SGHVS and CDR2 FQNEAQ. The CDR3 totals 17 residues. For the CDR3, the DNA is TGTGCCAGCAGCTTGAGAGGTGGCGGGGGGGGCCAAGAGACCCAGTACTTC. Translation: CASSLRGGGGGQETQYF.

This chain links TRBV2 with TRBJ2-7; D is possibly TRBD2 (6 bases). CDR1 is SNHLY, CDR2 FYNNEI, per germline. V was clipped by 7 bases and J by 2 bases, with 12 bases between them. This CDR3 is 13 amino acids long. The DNA for the CDR3 is TGTGCCAGCAACGGGGACTGGGCCTACGAGCAGTACTTC. This translates into CASNGDWAYEQYF.

The gene calls are TRBV11-2 and TRBJ2-5; D unresolved. Germline V gene lookup returns CDR1 SGHAT and CDR2 FQNNGV. The CDR3 is made up of 15 amino acids. Trimming shortened V by 3 bases and J by 7 bases, and 18 bases separated the two germline ends. CDR3 nucleotide sequence: TGTGCCAGCAGCTTTTTGTTATCCGGTTTTGGGACCCAGTACTTC. As protein: CASSFLLSGFGTQYF.

This clone appeared a few times. The V gene is TRBV28, the J gene TRBJ1-2; D uncertain. V lost 6 bases, J lost 5 bases, and 25 bases lay in between. The CDR3 is made up of 17 amino acids. Germline-derived CDR1 and CDR2 are MDHEN and SYDVKM. CDR3 residues: CASRGGVGLIQSYGYTF. The CDR3 coding sequence is TGTGCCAGCAGGGGAGGTGTAGGACTAATTCAATCATATGGCTACACCTTC.